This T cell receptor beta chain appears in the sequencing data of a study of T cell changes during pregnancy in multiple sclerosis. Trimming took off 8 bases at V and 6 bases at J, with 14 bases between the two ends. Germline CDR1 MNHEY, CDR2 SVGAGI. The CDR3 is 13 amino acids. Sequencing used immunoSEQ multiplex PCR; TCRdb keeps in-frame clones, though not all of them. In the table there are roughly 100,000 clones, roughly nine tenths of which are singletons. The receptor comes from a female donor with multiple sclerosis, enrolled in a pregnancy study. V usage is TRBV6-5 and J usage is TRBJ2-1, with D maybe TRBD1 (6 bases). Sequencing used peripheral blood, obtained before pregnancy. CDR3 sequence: CASQGEGVNEQFF. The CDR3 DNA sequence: TGTGCCAGCCAGGGAGAGGGGGTCAATGAGCAGTTCTTC.